This passage covers 21 T cell receptor beta chains from one sample sequenced in a study of cytomegalovirus exposure and HLA in healthy donors. A multiplex PCR was run with 60 Vbeta primers and 13 Jbeta primers. Produced via immunoSEQ multiplex PCR; TCRdb's table is partial and in-frame only. The sample includes 150,000 to 200,000 clones, roughly 70% seen only once; the top ten take over 1.2%. What was sequenced was PBMCs. The receptors were gathered from a girl aged 10 to 17 in good health and CMV-seronegative.

This clone was counted a single time. This CDR3 is also generated by other DNA sequences in the sample. The J gene is TRBJ1-1, the V gene TRBV15; tentatively, D is TRBD1 (5 bases). V dropped 0 bases and J dropped 1 base, with 9 bases sitting between them. Germline-derived CDR1 and CDR2 are LNHNV and YYDKDF (reference sequence). This CDR3 comprises 15 residues. The CDR3 region is CATSRDRQTNTEAFF. For the CDR3, the DNA is TGTGCCACCAGCAGAGATCGACAGACGAACACTGAAGCTTTCTTT. Based on the CDR3 plus reference TRBV15 and TRBJ1-1, the full variable domain is DAMVIQNPRYQVTQFGKPVTLSCSQTLNHNVMYWYQQKSSQAPKLLFHYYDKDFNNEADTPDNFQSRRPNTSFCFLDIRSPGLGDTAMYLCATSRDRQTNTEAFFGQGTRLTVV.

J is TRBJ1-5 and V is TRBV5-1; D ambiguous. In germline, CDR1 is SGHRS, CDR2 YFSETQ. The length of the CDR3 is 14 residues. Deletions cut 0 bases from V and 1 base from J, with 5 bases between. The CDR3 DNA reads as TGCGCCAGCAGCTTGGCAGGCAGCAATCAGCCCCAGCATTTT. Protein sequence: CASSLAGSNQPQHF. The full variable domain, in which reference TRBV5-1 and TRBJ1-5 provide the parts outside the CDR3, is KAGVTQTPRYLIKTRGQQVTLSCSPISGHRSVSWYQQTPGQGLQFLFEYFSETQRNKGNFPGRFSGRQFSNSRSEMNVSTLELGDSALYLCASSLAGSNQPQHFGDGTRLSIL.

The V call is TRBV19, the J call TRBJ2-2; the match to TRBD2 covers 10 bases. V shed 0 bases and J 4 bases; nucleotides not matched to a gene: 8. Germline CDR1 reads LNHDA; CDR2 reads SQIVND (reference sequence). The CDR3 is made up of 18 amino acids. The CDR3 coding sequence is TGTGCCAGTAGTATAGAGGTCTTACTAGCGGGACCCACCGGGGAGCTGTTTTTT. Amino acids: CASSIEVLLAGPTGELFF.

CDR3 protein: CASSLEGGTGNYGYTF. The CDR3 DNA follows: TGTGCCAGCAGCTTAGAGGGGGGGACAGGGAACTATGGCTACACCTTC. The rearrangement joins TRBV7-9 to TRBJ1-2, with 9 positions matching TRBD1. After removal of 1 base from V and 2 bases from J, the junction contained 5 bases not matched to a gene. The CDR3 is made up of 16 amino acids. Germline V CDR1 and CDR2: SEHNR, FQNEAQ (reference sequence).

J is TRBJ1-2 and V is TRBV25-1; tentative D call: TRBD1 (5 bases). The germline V and J ends were trimmed by 1 base and 5 bases, with 17 bases remaining between them. Germline CDR1 reads MGHDK; CDR2 reads SYGVNS. The CDR3 consists of 16 residues. Written as DNA, the CDR3 is TGTGCCAGCAGTGAATCCGCAGGGTTTGGTTATTATGGCTACACCTTC. It codes for CASSESAGFGYYGYTF.

V and J are TRBV25-1 and TRBJ2-5; 11 bases fit TRBD2. CDR1 is MGHDK, CDR2 SYGVNS, per germline. The CDR3 contains 18 residues. The junction had 14 bases not matched to a gene; V was cut back by 5 bases and J by 3 bases. The DNA for the CDR3 is TGTGCCAGCAGTCCTTGGCTAGCGGGGGGCCTCGGGGAAGAGACCCAGTACTTC. This gives the protein CASSPWLAGGLGEETQYF.

The J gene is TRBJ1-2, the V gene TRBV5-4; D is undetermined. Germline values: CDR1 SGHNT, CDR2 YYREEE (reference sequence). The CDR3 spans 12 residues. Trimming cost V 3 bases and J 8 bases, with 11 bases left between them. CDR3 in amino acids: CASSSTGSGYTF. The CDR3 DNA reads TGTGCCAGCAGCTCCACGGGGAGCGGCTACACCTTC.

This clone was counted a single time. The chain employs TRBV15 and TRBJ2-7, with D tentatively TRBD1 (5 bases). Germline-derived CDR1 and CDR2 are LNHNV and YYDKDF (reference sequence). This CDR3 comprises 15 residues. Trimming stripped 1 base from V and 3 bases from J, with 13 bases between. CDR3 protein: CATSRVKGSSYEQYF. As DNA, the CDR3 is TGTGCCACCAGCAGAGTAAAGGGGTCCAGCTACGAGCAGTACTTC.

The V gene is TRBV6-1, the J gene TRBJ2-1; 7 nucleotides line up with TRBD1. Germline values: CDR1 MNHNS, CDR2 SASEGT. V was pared by 2 bases and J by 6 bases, with 1 base of the junction left unmatched. This CDR3 region has 13 residues. In nucleotides, the CDR3 is TGTGCCAGCAGTGAACAGGGGGTCAATGAGCAGTTCTTC. It is translated as CASSEQGVNEQFF.

The CDR3 DNA follows: TGCAGCGTTGAAGATAGTTTCCCTTATGGCTACACCTTC. Its protein is CSVEDSFPYGYTF. The V and J genes are TRBV29-1 and TRBJ1-2; D not resolved. Germline CDR1 and CDR2: SQVTM and ANQGSEA. V lost 0 bases and J 5 bases, leaving 10 bases between the germline ends. CDR3 length: 13 residues.

In its sample, this clone was seen a few times. This sequence joins TRBV25-1 and TRBJ2-5, with 7 bases lining up with TRBD2. The V gene end was trimmed by 4 bases and the J gene end by 7 bases; junction bases not matched to a gene: 6. This CDR3 comprises 13 residues. Germline V gives CDR1 MGHDK, CDR2 SYGVNS. CDR3 in amino acids: CASSGSGEGTQYF. The CDR3 coding sequence is TGTGCCAGCAGTGGGAGCGGGGAGGGGACCCAGTACTTC. Using reference TRBV25-1 and TRBJ2-5 for the parts outside the CDR3, the full variable domain is EADIYQTPRYLVIGTGKKITLECSQTMGHDKMYWYQQDPGMELHLIHYSYGVNSTEKGDLSSESTVSRIRTEHFPLTLESARPSHTSQYLCASSGSGEGTQYFGPGTRLLVL.

The chain links TRBV5-4 to TRBJ2-2; the D is unclear. The CDR3 covers 14 residues. Germline-derived CDR1 and CDR2 are SGHNT and YYREEE (reference sequence). Trimming pared 4 bases from V and 6 bases from J, leaving 13 bases between. In DNA, the CDR3 is TGTGCCAGCAGCCTCCTAGTAGGCTCCGGGGAGCTGTTTTTT. This sequence encodes CASSLLVGSGELFF.

This clone occurred a few times. The V call is TRBV9, the J call TRBJ1-2, with 10 bases fitting TRBD1. The CDR3 contains 16 residues. Germline CDR1 and CDR2: SGDLS and YYNGEE. The trim removed 0 bases at V and 4 bases at J, leaving 6 bases unmatched. The CDR3 DNA reads TGTGCCAGCAGCGTAGGGGGGACAGGGGCGGCCTATGGCTACACCTTC. This sequence encodes CASSVGGTGAAYGYTF. The entire variable domain, with the rest obtained from reference TRBV9 and TRBJ1-2, is as follows: DSGVTQTPKHLITATGQRVTLRCSPRSGDLSVYWYQQSLDQGLQFLIQYYNGEERAKGNILERFSAQQFPDLHSELNLSSLELGDSALYFCASSVGGTGAAYGYTFGSGTRLTVV.

The chain joins TRBV12-2 to TRBJ1-5; TRBD1 reflects the table's D call only, with no check against the DNA. TRBV12-2 is a known pseudogene. This CDR3 comprises 13 residues. CDR3 region: CASRLAGNQPQHF. The CDR3 DNA reads as TGTGCAAGTCGCTTGGCAGGGAATCAGCCCCAGCATTTT.

This clone was counted ten times or more. V is TRBV28 and J is TRBJ1-1; D remains unclear. This CDR3 has 8 amino acids. Germline V lookup: CDR1 MDHEN, CDR2 SYDVKM. The V end lost 9 bases, the J end lost 12 bases, and 8 bases lay between the germline ends. CDR3 bases: TGTGCCAGAGGAGGCCCTTTCTTT. Its protein product is CARGGPFF. Looking up the rest from reference TRBV28 and TRBJ1-1 gives the full variable domain: DVKVTQSSRYLVKRTGEKVFLECVQDMDHENMFWYRQDPGLGLRLIYFSYDVKMKEKGDIPEGYSVSREKKERFSLILESASTNQTSMYLCARGGPFFGQGTRLTVV.

This clone has just a few counts. J is TRBJ1-1 and V is TRBV6-5, with 7 nucleotides matching TRBD1. V trimming: 0 bases; J trimming: 5 bases; junction bases outside the gene matches: 3. The CDR3 consists of 14 residues. The germline CDR1 and CDR2 sequences are MNHEY and SVGAGI. CDR3 nucleotide sequence: TGTGCCAGCAGTTACTCGACAGGGCGGACTGAAGCTTTCTTT. Encoded protein: CASSYSTGRTEAFF.

This rearrangement joins TRBV15 to TRBJ1-5, with 8 bases lining up with TRBD1. In germline, CDR1 is LNHNV, CDR2 YYDKDF (reference sequence). V dropped 1 base and J dropped 4; count of bases not matched to a gene: 3. The CDR3 has 15 amino acids. CDR3 nucleotide sequence: TGTGCCACCAGCAGAGGGGGACAGGATAATCAGCCCCAGCATTTT. Its translation: CATSRGGQDNQPQHF.

The chain recombines TRBV6-1 with TRBJ1-2; D unresolved. The CDR3 totals 13 residues. V lost 7 bases to trimming and J lost 3 bases, with 12 bases between them. In germline, CDR1 is MNHNS, CDR2 SASEGT. CDR3 nucleotides: TGTGCCAGCAACCGCGGGGTCGACTATGGCTACACCTTC. Encoded protein: CASNRGVDYGYTF.

J is TRBJ2-7 and V is TRBV6-5, with a possible D match to TRBD1 (6 bases). This CDR3 contains 15 residues. Germline CDR1 is MNHEY and CDR2 is SVGAGI. Trimming shortened V by 4 bases and J by 4 bases, and 17 bases separated the two germline ends. The CDR3 sequence is CASSLEIQGIYEQYF. The CDR3 nucleotides read TGTGCCAGCAGTTTAGAGATACAGGGTATTTACGAGCAGTACTTC.

This sequence joins TRBV19 and TRBJ2-1; TRBD1 agrees at 7 bases. The CDR3 has 19 residues. Germline V gene data show CDR1 as LNHDA and CDR2 as SQIVND (reference sequence). V dropped 5 bases and J dropped 2; count of bases not matched to a gene: 18. The CDR3 region is CASSPGWLGRDRPYNEQFF. For the CDR3, the DNA is TGTGCCAGTAGTCCGGGTTGGCTTGGTCGGGACAGACCCTACAATGAGCAGTTCTTC.

A single count supports this clone. V and J are TRBV30 and TRBJ1-1; the D gene is possibly TRBD1 (5 bases). Germline V gene data show CDR1 as GTSNPN and CDR2 as SVGIG (reference sequence). This CDR3 has 13 amino acids. Deletions cut 3 bases from V and 0 bases from J, with 8 bases between. The CDR3 DNA sequence: TGTGCCTGGAGGGGGCTGGTGAACACTGAAGCTTTCTTT. Protein: CAWRGLVNTEAFF.